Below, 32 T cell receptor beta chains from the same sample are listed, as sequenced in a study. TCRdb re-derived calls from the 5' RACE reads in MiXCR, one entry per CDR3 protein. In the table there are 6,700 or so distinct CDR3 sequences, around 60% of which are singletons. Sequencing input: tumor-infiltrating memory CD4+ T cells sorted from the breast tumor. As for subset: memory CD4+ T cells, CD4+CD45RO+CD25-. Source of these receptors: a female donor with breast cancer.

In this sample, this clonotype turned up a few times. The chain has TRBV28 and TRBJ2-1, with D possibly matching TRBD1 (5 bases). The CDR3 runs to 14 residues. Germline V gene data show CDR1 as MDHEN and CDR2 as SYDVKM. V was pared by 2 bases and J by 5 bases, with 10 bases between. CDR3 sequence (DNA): TGTGCCAGCAGTTTAGGGCAGGGTAACAATGAGCAGTTCTTC. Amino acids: CASSLGQGNNEQFF.

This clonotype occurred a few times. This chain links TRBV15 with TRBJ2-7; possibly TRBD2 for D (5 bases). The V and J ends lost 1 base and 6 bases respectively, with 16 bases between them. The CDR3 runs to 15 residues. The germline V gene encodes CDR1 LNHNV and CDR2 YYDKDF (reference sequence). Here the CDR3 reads CATSRVLSGYGEQYF. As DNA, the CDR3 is TGTGCCACCAGCAGAGTGTTGTCGGGGTACGGCGAGCAGTACTTC.

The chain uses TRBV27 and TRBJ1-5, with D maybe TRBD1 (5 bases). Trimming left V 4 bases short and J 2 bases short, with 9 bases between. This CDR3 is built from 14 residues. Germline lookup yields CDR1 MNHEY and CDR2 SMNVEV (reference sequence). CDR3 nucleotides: TGTGCCAGCAGTTCGGGGGACGGCAATCAGCCCCAGCATTTT. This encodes CASSSGDGNQPQHF.

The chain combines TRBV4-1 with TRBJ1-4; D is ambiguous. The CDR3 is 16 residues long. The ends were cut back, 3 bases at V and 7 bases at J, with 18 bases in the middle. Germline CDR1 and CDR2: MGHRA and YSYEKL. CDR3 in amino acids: CASSQEAGRSLEKLFF. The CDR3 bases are TGCGCCAGCAGCCAGGAAGCCGGACGAAGCCTTGAAAAACTGTTTTTT.

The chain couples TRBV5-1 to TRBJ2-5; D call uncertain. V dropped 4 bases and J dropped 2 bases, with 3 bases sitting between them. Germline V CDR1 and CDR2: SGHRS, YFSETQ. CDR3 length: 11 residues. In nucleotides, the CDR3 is TGCGCCAGCAGCGATCAAGAGACCCAGTACTTC. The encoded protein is CASSDQETQYF.

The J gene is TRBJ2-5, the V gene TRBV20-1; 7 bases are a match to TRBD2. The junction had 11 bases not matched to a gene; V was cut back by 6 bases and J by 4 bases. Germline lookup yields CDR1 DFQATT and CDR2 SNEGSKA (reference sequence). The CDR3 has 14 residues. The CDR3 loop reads CSAPHGASGETQYF. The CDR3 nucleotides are TGCAGTGCACCCCACGGGGCTAGCGGAGAGACCCAGTACTTC.

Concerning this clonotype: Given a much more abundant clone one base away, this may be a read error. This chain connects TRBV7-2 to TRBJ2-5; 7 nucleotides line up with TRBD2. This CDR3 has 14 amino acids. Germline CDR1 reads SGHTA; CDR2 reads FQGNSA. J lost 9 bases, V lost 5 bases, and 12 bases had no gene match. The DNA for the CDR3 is TGTGCCAGCAGCAAAACTAGCGTTCCTGAGGCCCAGTACTTC. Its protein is CASSKTSVPEAQYF. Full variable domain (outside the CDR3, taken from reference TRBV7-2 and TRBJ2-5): GAGVSQSPSNKVTEKGKDVELRCDPISGHTALYWYRQSLGQGLEFLIYFQGNSAPDKSGLPSDRFSAERTGGSVSTLTIQRTQQEDSAVYLCASSKTSVPEAQYFGPGTRLLVL.

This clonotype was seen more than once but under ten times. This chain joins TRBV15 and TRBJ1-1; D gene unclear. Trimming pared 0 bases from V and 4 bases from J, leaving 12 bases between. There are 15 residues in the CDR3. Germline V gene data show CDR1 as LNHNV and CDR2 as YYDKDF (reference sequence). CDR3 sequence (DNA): TGTGCCACCAGCAGAGATTTGGGAGTTACCACTGAAGCTTTCTTT. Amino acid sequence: CATSRDLGVTTEAFF.

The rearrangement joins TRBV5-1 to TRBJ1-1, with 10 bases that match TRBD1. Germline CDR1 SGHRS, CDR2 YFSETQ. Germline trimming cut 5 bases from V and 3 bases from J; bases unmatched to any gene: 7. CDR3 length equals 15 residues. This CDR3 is CASSPTGTGDTEAFF. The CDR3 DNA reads TGCGCCAGCAGTCCTACCGGGACAGGGGACACTGAAGCTTTCTTT.

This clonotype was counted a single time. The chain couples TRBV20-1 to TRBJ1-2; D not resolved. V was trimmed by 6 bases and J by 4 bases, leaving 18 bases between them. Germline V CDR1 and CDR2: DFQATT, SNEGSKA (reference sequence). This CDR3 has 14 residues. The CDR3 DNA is TGCAGTGCGCCACGACTTTCGGGCATCTATGGCTACACCTTC. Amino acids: CSAPRLSGIYGYTF.

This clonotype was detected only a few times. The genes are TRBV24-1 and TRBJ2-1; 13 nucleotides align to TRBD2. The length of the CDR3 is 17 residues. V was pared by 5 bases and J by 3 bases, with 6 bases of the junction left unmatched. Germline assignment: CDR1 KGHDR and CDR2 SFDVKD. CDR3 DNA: TGTGCCACCAGTGGGGCGGGACTAGCGGGGCGCTACAATGAGCAGTTCTTC. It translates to CATSGAGLAGRYNEQFF.

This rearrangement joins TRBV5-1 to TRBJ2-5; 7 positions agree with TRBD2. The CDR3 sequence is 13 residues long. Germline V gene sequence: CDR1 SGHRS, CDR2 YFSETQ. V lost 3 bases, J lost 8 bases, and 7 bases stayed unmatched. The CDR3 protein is CASSSGQRGTQYF. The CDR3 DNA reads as TGCGCCAGCAGCTCAGGGCAGCGGGGTACCCAGTACTTC.

CDR3 residues: CATRDPSNTGELFF. The CDR3 DNA reads as TGCGCCACCCGGGACCCGTCGAACACCGGGGAGCTGTTTTTT. The V gene is TRBV5-1, the J gene TRBJ2-2; D might be TRBD1 or TRBD2, each matching 5 bases. Trimming pared 9 bases from V and 0 bases from J, leaving 12 bases between. Germline CDR1 SGHRS, CDR2 YFSETQ. CDR3 length: 14 amino acids.

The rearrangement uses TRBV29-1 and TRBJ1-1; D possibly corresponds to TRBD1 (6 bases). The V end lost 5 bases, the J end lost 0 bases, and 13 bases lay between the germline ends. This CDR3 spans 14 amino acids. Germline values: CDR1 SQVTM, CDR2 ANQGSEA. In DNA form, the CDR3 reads TGCAGCGTTAAACGGGGGCAACTGAACACTGAAGCTTTCTTT. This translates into CSVKRGQLNTEAFF. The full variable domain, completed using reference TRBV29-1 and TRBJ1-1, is SAVISQKPSRDICQRGTSLTIQCQVDSQVTMMFWYRQQPGQSLTLIATANQGSEATYESGFVIDKFPISRPNLTFSTLTVSNMSPEDSSIYLCSVKRGQLNTEAFFGQGTRLTVV.

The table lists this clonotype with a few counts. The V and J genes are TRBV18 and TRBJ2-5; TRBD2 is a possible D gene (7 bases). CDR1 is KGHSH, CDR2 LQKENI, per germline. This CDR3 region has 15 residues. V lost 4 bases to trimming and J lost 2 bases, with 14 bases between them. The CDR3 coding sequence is TGTGCCAGCTCACTGGCCGGGGGGCGGCAAGAGACCCAGTACTTC. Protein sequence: CASSLAGGRQETQYF.

The DNA of the CDR3 is TGTGCCAGCAGCGTAAGACAGGGGAACTCACCCCTCCACTTT. It yields the protein CASSVRQGNSPLHF. The chain carries TRBV9 and TRBJ1-6; 8 bases are a match to TRBD1. CDR1 and CDR2 (germline): SGDLS, YYNGEE. V lost 1 base to trimming and J lost 10 bases; unmatched junction nucleotides: 4. CDR3 length: 14 amino acids.

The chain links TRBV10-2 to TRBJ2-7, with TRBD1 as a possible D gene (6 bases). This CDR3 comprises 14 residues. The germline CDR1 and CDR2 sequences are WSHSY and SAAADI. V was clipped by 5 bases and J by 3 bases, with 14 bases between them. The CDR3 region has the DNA TGCGCCAGCAGTCCCCAGGGACAAAACTACGAGCAGTACTTC. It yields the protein CASSPQGQNYEQYF.

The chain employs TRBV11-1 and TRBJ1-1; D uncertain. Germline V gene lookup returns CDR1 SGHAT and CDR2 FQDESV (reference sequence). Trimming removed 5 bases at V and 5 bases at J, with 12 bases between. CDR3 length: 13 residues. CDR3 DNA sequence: TGTGCCAGCAGCCGCGGACGCGCAACTGAAGCTTTCTTT. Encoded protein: CASSRGRATEAFF.

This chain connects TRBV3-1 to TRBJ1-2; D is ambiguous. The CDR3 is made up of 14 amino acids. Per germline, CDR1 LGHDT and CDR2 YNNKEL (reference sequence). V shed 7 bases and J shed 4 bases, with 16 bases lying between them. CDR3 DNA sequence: TGTGCCAGCACTCCTCGTGAACAGAGCTATGGCTACACCTTC. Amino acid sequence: CASTPREQSYGYTF.

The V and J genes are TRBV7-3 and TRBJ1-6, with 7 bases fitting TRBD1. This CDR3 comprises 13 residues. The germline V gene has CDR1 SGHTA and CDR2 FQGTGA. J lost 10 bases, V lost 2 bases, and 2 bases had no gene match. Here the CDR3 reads CASSLDRESPLHF. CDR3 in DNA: TGTGCCAGCAGCTTAGACAGGGAGTCACCCCTCCACTTT.

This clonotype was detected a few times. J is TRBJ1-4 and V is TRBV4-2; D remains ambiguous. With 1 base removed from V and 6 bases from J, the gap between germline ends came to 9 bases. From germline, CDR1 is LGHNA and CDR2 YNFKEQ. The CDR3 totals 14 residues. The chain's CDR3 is CASSQGTVYEKLFF. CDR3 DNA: TGTGCCAGCAGCCAAGGGACCGTTTATGAAAAACTGTTTTTT.

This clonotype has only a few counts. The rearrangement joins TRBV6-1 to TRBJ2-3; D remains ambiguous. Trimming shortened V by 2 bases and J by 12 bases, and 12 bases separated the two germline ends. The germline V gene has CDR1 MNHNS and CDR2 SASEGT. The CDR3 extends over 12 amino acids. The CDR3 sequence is CASSEPPNHQYF. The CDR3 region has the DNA TGTGCCAGCAGTGAACCCCCGAACCACCAGTATTTT.

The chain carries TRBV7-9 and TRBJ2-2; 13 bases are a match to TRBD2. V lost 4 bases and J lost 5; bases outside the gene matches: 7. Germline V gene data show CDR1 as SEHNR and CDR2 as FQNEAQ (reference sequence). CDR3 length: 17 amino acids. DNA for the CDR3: TGTGCCAGCAGCTCCCGGACTAGCGGGAGTAGAACCGGGGAGCTGTTTTTT. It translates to CASSSRTSGSRTGELFF.

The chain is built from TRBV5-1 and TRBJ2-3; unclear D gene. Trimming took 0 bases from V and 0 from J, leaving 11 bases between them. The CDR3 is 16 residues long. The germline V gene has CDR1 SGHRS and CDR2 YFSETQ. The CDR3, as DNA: TGCGCCAGCAGCTTGGGTGGGAATCCTAGCACAGATACGCAGTATTTT. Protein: CASSLGGNPSTDTQYF.

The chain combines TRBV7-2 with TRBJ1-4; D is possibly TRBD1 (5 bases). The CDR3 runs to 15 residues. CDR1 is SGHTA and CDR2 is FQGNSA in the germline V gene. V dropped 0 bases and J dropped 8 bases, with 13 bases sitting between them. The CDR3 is CASSLARGLKEKLFF. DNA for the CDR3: TGTGCCAGCAGCTTAGCGAGGGGCCTTAAGGAAAAACTGTTTTTT.

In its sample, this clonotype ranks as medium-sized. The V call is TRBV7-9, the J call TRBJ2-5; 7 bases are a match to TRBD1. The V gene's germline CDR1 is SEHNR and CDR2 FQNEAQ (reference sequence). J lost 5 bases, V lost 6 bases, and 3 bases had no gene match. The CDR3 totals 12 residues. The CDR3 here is CASSSTGETQYF. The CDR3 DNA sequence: TGTGCCAGCAGTTCGACAGGGGAGACCCAGTACTTC.

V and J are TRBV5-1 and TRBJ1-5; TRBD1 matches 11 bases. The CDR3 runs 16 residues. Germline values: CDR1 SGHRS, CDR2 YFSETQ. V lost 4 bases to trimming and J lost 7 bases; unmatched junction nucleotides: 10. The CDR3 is CASSPGTGGSGQPQHF. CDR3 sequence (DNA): TGCGCCAGCAGCCCAGGGACAGGGGGATCGGGACAGCCCCAGCATTTT.

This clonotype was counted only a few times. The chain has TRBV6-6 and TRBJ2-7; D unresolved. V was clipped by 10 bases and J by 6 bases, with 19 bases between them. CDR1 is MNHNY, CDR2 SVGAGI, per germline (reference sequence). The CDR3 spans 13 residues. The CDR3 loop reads CATSRSRSGEQYF. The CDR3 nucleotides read TGTGCCACTTCCCGGAGCAGGTCTGGCGAGCAGTACTTC.

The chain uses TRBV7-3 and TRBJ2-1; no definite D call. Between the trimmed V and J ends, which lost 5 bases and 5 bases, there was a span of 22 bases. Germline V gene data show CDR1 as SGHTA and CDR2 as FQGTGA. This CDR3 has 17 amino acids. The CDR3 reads CASSALPGSHSNNEQFF. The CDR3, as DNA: TGTGCCAGCAGCGCCCTACCCGGGTCCCACTCAAACAATGAGCAGTTCTTC.

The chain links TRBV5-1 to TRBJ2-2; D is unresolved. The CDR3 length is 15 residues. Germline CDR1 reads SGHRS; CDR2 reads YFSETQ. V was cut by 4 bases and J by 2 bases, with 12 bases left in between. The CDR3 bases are TGCGCCAGCAGCGTCAGGACCGATAACACCGGGGAGCTGTTTTTT. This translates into CASSVRTDNTGELFF.

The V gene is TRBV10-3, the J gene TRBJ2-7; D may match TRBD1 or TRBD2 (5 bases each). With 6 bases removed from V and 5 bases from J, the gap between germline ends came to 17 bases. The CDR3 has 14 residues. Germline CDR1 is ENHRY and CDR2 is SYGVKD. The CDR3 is CAIREGFSRNEQYF. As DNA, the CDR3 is TGTGCCATCAGAGAGGGGTTTTCTCGAAACGAGCAGTACTTC.

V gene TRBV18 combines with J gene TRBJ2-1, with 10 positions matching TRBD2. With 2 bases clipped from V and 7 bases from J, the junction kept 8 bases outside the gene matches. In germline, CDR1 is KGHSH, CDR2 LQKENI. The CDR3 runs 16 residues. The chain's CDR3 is CASSPLSLAGINEQFF. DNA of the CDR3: TGTGCCAGCTCACCATTATCACTAGCGGGAATTAATGAGCAGTTCTTC. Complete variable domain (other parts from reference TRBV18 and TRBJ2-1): NAGVMQNPRHLVRRRGQEARLRCSPMKGHSHVYWYRQLPEEGLKFMVYLQKENIIDESGMPKERFSAEFPKEGPSILRIQQVVRGDSAAYFCASSPLSLAGINEQFFGPGTRLTVL.